A selection of T cell receptor beta chains follows, all from one sample in a study of vaccination effects on CD4 cells after COVID-19. Measured with immunoSEQ multiplex PCR; TCRdb has only the in-frame clones, and not every one. In the table there are 25,000 to 30,000 clones, 75% to 90% of which are singletons. For these receptors, no antigen is known. This sample comprised CD4+ T cells from PBMCs cultured with SARS-CoV-2 spike peptides, obtained after COVID-19 vaccination. Receptors were obtained from a human donor who received a COVID-19 vaccine. Some clones in this sample may be carry-over from other donors' samples. Each CDR3 is given with its conserved first and last residue. A D gene is named only where the DNA matches it firmly. Clone size is stated in some rows and not others, as once, few, many or a class when expanded.

clone_size	d_call	v_call	j_call	cdr3_nt	cdr3_aa
.	.	TRBV6-5	TRBJ1-4	TGTGCCAGCAGTTTCCAGGGCTTTGATGAAAAACTGTTTTTT	CASSFQGFDEKLFF
.	TRBD1	TRBV6-6	TRBJ1-1	TGTGCCAGCAGAGTTAGGAATCAGGGGGACACTGAAGCTTTCTTT	CASRVRNQGDTEAFF
once	TRBD2	TRBV2	TRBJ2-2	TGTGCCAGCATCAGACGGGCGGGGGGCACCGGGGAGCTGTTTTTT	CASIRRAGGTGELFF
.	.	TRBV5-6	TRBJ1-4	TGTGCCAGCACCGAATGGGGGCAGGTGGCGACTAATGAAAAACTGTTTTTT	CASTEWGQVATNEKLFF
.	.	TRBV11-2	TRBJ2-1	TGTGCCAGCAGCTACCCGGATTGGGGCCATAGCTCCTACAATGAGCAGTTCTTC	CASSYPDWGHSSYNEQFF
.	TRBD1	TRBV24-1	TRBJ1-1	TGTGCCAGTCAGGGGGTCGGCACTGAAGCTTTCTTT	CASQGVGTEAFF
.	.	TRBV25-1	TRBJ1-4	TGTGCCAGCGTGGCGGCAGCTTCTGGGAAACTGTTTTTT	CASVAAASGKLFF
.	.	TRBV10-1	TRBJ1-1	TGCGCCAGCAGTGAGGCCCTGAACACTGAAGCTTTCTTT	CASSEALNTEAFF
.	.	TRBV12-3/TRBV12-4	TRBJ2-3	TGTGCCAGCAGTTCAGGCACGCAGTATTTT	CASSSGTQYF
.	.	TRBV5-1	TRBJ1-1	TGCGCCAGCAGCTTGGGGGGTGGTGACACTGAAGCTTTCTTT	CASSLGGGDTEAFF
.	TRBD2	TRBV30	TRBJ2-5	TGTGCCTGGACTCGGTTACTGGCGGGGGGGGCAGAGACCCAGTACTTC	CAWTRLLAGGAETQYF
.	TRBD1	TRBV20-1	TRBJ2-1	TGCAGTGCTAGTGACAGGGGAACTGAGCAGTTCTTC	CSASDRGTEQFF
.	TRBD1	TRBV7-6	TRBJ1-1	TGTGCCAGCAGCTTAACGGGACAGGGGGCAAAGATGAACACTGAAGCTTTCTTT	CASSLTGQGAKMNTEAFF
.	.	TRBV18	TRBJ2-5	TGTGCCAGCTCATTCGACAGAGAGACCCAGTACTTC	CASSFDRETQYF
once	.	TRBV23-1	TRBJ2-2	TGCGCCAGCAGTCATCCGCCCCGGTCGGTTAACACCGGGGAGCTGTTTTTT	CASSHPPRSVNTGELFF
once	.	TRBV30	TRBJ1-5	TGTGCCTGGAGTGTACGGACGGGAAATCAGCCCCAGCATTTT	CAWSVRTGNQPQHF
.	.	TRBV6-1	TRBJ1-4	TGTGCCAGCAGTGAACTGGGTAGGCGCGAAAAACTGTTTTTT	CASSELGRREKLFF
once	TRBD1	TRBV5-1	TRBJ2-1	TGCGCCAGCAGCACCACAGGGGTAGATGAGCAGTTCTTC	CASSTTGVDEQFF
few	.	TRBV3-1/TRBV3-2	TRBJ2-4	TGTGCCAGCAGCCATGGAGGAGCCAAAAACATTCAGTACTTC	CASSHGGAKNIQYF
few	.	TRBV7-9	TRBJ1-1	TGTGCCAGCAGCTTAGGGGGGGCAGGAGAGGACGAAGCTTTCTTT	CASSLGGAGEDEAFF
.	.	TRBV4-3	TRBJ1-2	TGCGCCAGCAGCCAAGGGGGGGGCGTAGGCTACACCTTC	CASSQGGGVGYTF
.	.	TRBV5-1	TRBJ1-1	TGCGCCAGCAGCTTGGCCCCTCCTTGGGGGGGGCGTGAAGCTTTCTTT	CASSLAPPWGGREAFF